These T cell receptor beta chains were read from a single sample in a study of blood T cell repertoires in COVID-19. The method was immunoSEQ multiplex PCR; TCRdb's version includes in-frame clones alone and lacks a portion of them. Of approximately 54,000 clones in the sample, 85% to 90% are singletons; the top ten hold more than 3.5%. Sequencing used peripheral blood. Receptor source: a man aged 45-65 years with acute or convalescent COVID-19. CDR3s include the opening cysteine and the closing phenylalanine or tryptophan. The order of the fields is CDR3 DNA, CDR3 protein, V gene, J gene, D gene, clone size. A D gene is named only where the DNA matches it firmly. A row's size may be missing; if present it is once, few, many or a size class.

TGTGCCAGCAGCGTACTCGGGAGCTCCTACAATGAGCAGTTCTTC	CASSVLGSSYNEQFF	TRBV9	TRBJ2-1	-	few
TGTGCCAGCAGCTTAGGGGTACTAGGCCACACAGATACGCAGTATTTT	CASSLGVLGHTDTQYF	TRBV7-3	TRBJ2-3	-	-
TGTGCCAGCGGGACAGGGCTGCTTTTGGGCAATCAGCCCCAGCATTTT	CASGTGLLLGNQPQHF	TRBV6-6	TRBJ1-5	TRBD1	-
TGTGCCAGCAGCCCGATGGGAGGACAGGGGGCGAACACTGAAGCTTTCTTT	CASSPMGGQGANTEAFF	TRBV9	TRBJ1-1	TRBD1	once
TGTGTCAGCAGCTTGGCCCGGGACAGGGGTTTCTCCTACAATGAGCAGTTCTTC	CVSSLARDRGFSYNEQFF	TRBV5-6	TRBJ2-1	TRBD1	-
TGTGCCAGCTCACCCCAATATCCGGGACAGGGCGGTCAGCCCCAGCATTTT	CASSPQYPGQGGQPQHF	TRBV18	TRBJ1-5	TRBD1	-
TGTGCCAGCAGCCCCCAGGTCTCTGGAAACACCATATATTTT	CASSPQVSGNTIYF	TRBV7-9	TRBJ1-3	-	once
TGTGCCTGGAGTGTACTCGTCAATGAGCAGTTCTTC	CAWSVLVNEQFF	TRBV30	TRBJ2-1	-	-
TGCAGTGCTAGTACAGGGGGCACTCCGTATGGTCAGCCCCAGCATTTT	CSASTGGTPYGQPQHF	TRBV20-1	TRBJ1-5	TRBD1	-
TGTGCCTGGAGGGCTGACAGTCGCCAGCAGACCCAGTACTTC	CAWRADSRQQTQYF	TRBV30	TRBJ2-5	-	once
TGTGCCAGCAGCCTCGGTTCGGGTCGGGGGTCCCAGTACTTC	CASSLGSGRGSQYF	TRBV7-8	TRBJ2-5	-	-
TGTGCCAGCAGGATTGGGACAGGGCCCTCACCCCTCCACTTT	CASRIGTGPSPLHF	TRBV27	TRBJ1-6	TRBD1	-
TGCGCCAGCAGCAGAAACAGGGGGTCCAACGAGCAGTACTTC	CASSRNRGSNEQYF	TRBV5-1	TRBJ2-7	TRBD1	-
TGTGCCAGCAGTTTTGGAGGGGATGGCTACACCTTC	CASSFGGDGYTF	TRBV25-1	TRBJ1-2	-	-
TGTGCCAGCAGCGACGGGGACTACTACAATGAGCAGTTCTTC	CASSDGDYYNEQFF	TRBV9	TRBJ2-1	TRBD2	-
TGTGCCAGCAGCTTTCAGGATGGGCCCCAGCATTTT	CASSFQDGPQHF	TRBV3-1/TRBV3-2	TRBJ1-5	-	-
TGTGCCAGCAGTGAGTTGGTTAGCGGGATTTACGAGCAGTACTTC	CASSELVSGIYEQYF	TRBV2	TRBJ2-7	TRBD2	-
TGTGCCATGGATATTAGCGGACCGGTATCGCAGTATTTT	CAMDISGPVSQYF	TRBV30	TRBJ2-3	-	-
TGTGCCAGTAGCAACGACAGGGGGCCTTGGGAAAAACTGTTTTTT	CASSNDRGPWEKLFF	TRBV19	TRBJ1-4	TRBD1	-
TGTGCCAGTAATGCCTGGGGACAGGAGAACTCTGGAAACACCATATATTTT	CASNAWGQENSGNTIYF	TRBV19	TRBJ1-3	TRBD1	-
TGTGCCAGCAGCGTGGGGACAGGCGGCAATCAGCCCCAGCATTTT	CASSVGTGGNQPQHF	TRBV9	TRBJ1-5	TRBD1	-
TGTGCCACCCTAGGGGAGGCGGGCAATCAGCCCCAGCATTTT	CATLGEAGNQPQHF	TRBV19	TRBJ1-5	-	-
TGTGCCAGCAGTGCAGGGACAGGGGACGGCTACACCTTC	CASSAGTGDGYTF	TRBV2	TRBJ1-2	TRBD1	few
TGTGCCAGCAGCTTAACTGGGTCTCTAGCCTACAATGAGCAGTTCTTC	CASSLTGSLAYNEQFF	TRBV7-3	TRBJ2-1	-	-
TGTGCCAGCAGTTTGCGGAGCCTCGGTGAGCAGTTCTTC	CASSLRSLGEQFF	TRBV12-3/TRBV12-4	TRBJ2-1	-	-
TGTGCCAGCAGCCGGCCGGGACAGGGAAGTTTCGAGCAGTACTTC	CASSRPGQGSFEQYF	TRBV5-4	TRBJ2-7	TRBD1	-
TGTGCCAGTAGGACTAGCGGGAGTCGGGACAATGAGCAGTTCTTC	CASRTSGSRDNEQFF	TRBV18	TRBJ2-1	TRBD2	-
TGTGCCAGCAGGGAGGCCGCTCAGCCCCAGCATTTT	CASREAAQPQHF	TRBV28	TRBJ1-5	-	few
TGTGCCAGCAGCTTATACTCCTACAATGAGCAGTTCTTC	CASSLYSYNEQFF	TRBV7-9	TRBJ2-1	-	-
TGTGCCAGCAGCTTAGCCCTAGCGGATACCGAGCAGTACTTC	CASSLALADTEQYF	TRBV11-2	TRBJ2-7	TRBD2	once
TGCGCCAGCAGTGAAGGAGCGGGGGGGCCGAAAGATACGCAGTATTTT	CASSEGAGGPKDTQYF	TRBV10-1	TRBJ2-3	TRBD2	-
TGTGCCAGCAGCCCAGGGACAGGATTTAATGAAAAACTGTTTTTT	CASSPGTGFNEKLFF	TRBV9	TRBJ1-4	TRBD1	few
TGTGCCAGCAGCTTTGCAGGGACTAGCCAATCGCAGTATTTT	CASSFAGTSQSQYF	TRBV7-2	TRBJ2-3	TRBD2	once
TGTGCCAGCACTCGGGAGGAGGGTCTGAACACTGAAGCTTTCTTT	CASTREEGLNTEAFF	TRBV28	TRBJ1-1	-	few
TGTGCCAGCAGCGATAGCGGGAGGGTCGAGCAGTTCTTC	CASSDSGRVEQFF	TRBV7-3	TRBJ2-1	TRBD2	-
TGTGCCAGCAGCTCGACAGGGGGCTCGTACGAGCAGTACTTC	CASSSTGGSYEQYF	TRBV7-9	TRBJ2-7	TRBD1	-
TGTGCCAGCTCACCATTCCGGGTAGAATATGGCTACACCTTC	CASSPFRVEYGYTF	TRBV18	TRBJ1-2	-	-
TGTGCCAGCAGCCAAGTGCGGGGGGCGAAAGGTCAGCCCCAGCATTTT	CASSQVRGAKGQPQHF	TRBV4-2	TRBJ1-5	-	-
TGTGCCAGCAGCACGAGACAGGTGGATTACGAGCAGTACTTC	CASSTRQVDYEQYF	TRBV5-6	TRBJ2-7	-	-
TGTGCCTGGAGTTTTACAGGGGAAAATTCACCCCTCCACTTT	CAWSFTGENSPLHF	TRBV30	TRBJ1-6	TRBD1	-
TGTGCCAGCAGCGCGGGACCTTCGAGCACAGATACGCAGTATTTT	CASSAGPSSTDTQYF	TRBV11-2	TRBJ2-3	-	-
TGTGCTAGTGGTATAAGCCCGGGACATATGAACACTGAAGCTTTCTTT	CASGISPGHMNTEAFF	TRBV12-5	TRBJ1-1	-	-
TGTGCCAGCAGACCGCAGGGTGGAACCTACGAGCAGTACTTC	CASRPQGGTYEQYF	TRBV6-6	TRBJ2-7	-	-
TGTGCCAGCAGCCTAGGGACAGGAGCAGATACGCAGTATTTT	CASSLGTGADTQYF	TRBV3-1/TRBV3-2	TRBJ2-3	TRBD1	few
TGTGCCAGCAGCTTCTCCAGGGCTGGGGCCAACGTCCTGACTTTC	CASSFSRAGANVLTF	TRBV7-9	TRBJ2-6	-	-
TGTGCCAGCACTCGGAGCTTAATGAACACTGAAGCTTTCTTT	CASTRSLMNTEAFF	TRBV9	TRBJ1-1	-	-
TGTGCCAGCGGGAGCGGGAGGGCCTTAGAGACCCAGTACTTC	CASGSGRALETQYF	TRBV7-9	TRBJ2-5	TRBD2	few
TGTGCCAGCAGCCCCATGGGGACAGGGTATTACGAGCAGTACTTC	CASSPMGTGYYEQYF	TRBV7-9	TRBJ2-7	TRBD1	-
TGTGCCAGCAGCGAAAACCTGGACAGGGGGTACGAGCAGTACTTC	CASSENLDRGYEQYF	TRBV2	TRBJ2-7	TRBD1	-
TGTGCCAGTCATCTACAGGGGGCAATCAACTATGGCTACACCTTC	CASHLQGAINYGYTF	TRBV6-5	TRBJ1-2	TRBD1	-
TGTGCCAGCTCTCCTTCAGGGGGGCGATTTGACACTGAAGCTTTCTTT	CASSPSGGRFDTEAFF	TRBV2	TRBJ1-1	TRBD1	-
TGTGCCAGCAGCCCCGGGACTAGCGGGGGCCTACGGCAAGATACGCAGTATTTT	CASSPGTSGGLRQDTQYF	TRBV7-8	TRBJ2-3	TRBD2	-
TGTGCCAGCAGGGGGAACAGGGGCCCTAGCAATGAGCAGTTCTTC	CASRGNRGPSNEQFF	TRBV2	TRBJ2-1	TRBD1	-
TGTGCCAGTACTCCAGAAGGAGGCAGGGGAATGGGGAACACTGAAGCTTTCTTT	CASTPEGGRGMGNTEAFF	TRBV19	TRBJ1-1	-	-
TGTGCCAGCAGCAAAGTAGGGGACAGGGCCTATGGCTACACCTTC	CASSKVGDRAYGYTF	TRBV21-1	TRBJ1-2	-	-